This T cell receptor (beta chain) was identified in a study of identical twins. Study-wide results and caveats: In cord blood, abundant beta clonotypes had fewer insertions; memory showed no trend. Donors were not followed over many years; analysis was cross-sectional.

TCRdb re-called the 5' RACE reads with MiXCR, one entry per CDR3 protein. The table lists hundreds of thousands of distinct CDR3 sequences, around 8.6% of them singletons, with 0.8% to 1% in the top ten. V dropped 3 bases and J dropped 2; count of bases not matched to a gene: 6. This CDR3 region has 15 residues. From germline, CDR1 is SGHNT and CDR2 YYREEE (reference sequence). With respect to this clonotype: Antigen unknown.

The same specimen was also included in a second study, on yellow fever vaccine responses in identical twins. That study adds: Reportedly, the T cell response mounted by twins to vaccine seemed partly convergent, partly personalized.

This TCR came from a woman under 30 in good health. V usage is TRBV5-4 and J usage is TRBJ2-5; TRBD2 matches at 8 bases. The sample comprised PBMCs. CDR3 DNA: TGTGCCAGCAGCTGGCTAGCGGGCCCGCAAGAGACCCAGTACTTC. Translation: CASSWLAGPQETQYF.